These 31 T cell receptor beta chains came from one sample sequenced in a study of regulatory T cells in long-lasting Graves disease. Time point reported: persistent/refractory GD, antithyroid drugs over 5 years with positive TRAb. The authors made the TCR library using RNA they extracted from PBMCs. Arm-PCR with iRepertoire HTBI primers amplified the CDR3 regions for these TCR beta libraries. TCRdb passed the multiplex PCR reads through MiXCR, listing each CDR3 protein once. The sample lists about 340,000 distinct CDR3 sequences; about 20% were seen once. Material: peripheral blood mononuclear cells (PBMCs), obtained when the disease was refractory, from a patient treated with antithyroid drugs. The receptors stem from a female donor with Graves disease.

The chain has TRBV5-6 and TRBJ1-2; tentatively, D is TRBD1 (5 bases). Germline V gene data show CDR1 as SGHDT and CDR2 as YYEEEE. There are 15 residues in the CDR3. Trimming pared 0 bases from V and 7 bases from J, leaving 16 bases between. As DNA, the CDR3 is TGTGCCAGCAGCTTGGCTGGCAGGGAAACTCCTGGCTACACCTTC. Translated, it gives CASSLAGRETPGYTF.

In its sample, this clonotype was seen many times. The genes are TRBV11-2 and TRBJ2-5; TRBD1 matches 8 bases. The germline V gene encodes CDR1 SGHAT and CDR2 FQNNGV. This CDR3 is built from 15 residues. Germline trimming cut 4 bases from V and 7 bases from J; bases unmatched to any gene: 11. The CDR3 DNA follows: TGTGCCAGCAGCTCCCGCGGACAGGGACGCCCGACCCAGTACTTC. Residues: CASSSRGQGRPTQYF.

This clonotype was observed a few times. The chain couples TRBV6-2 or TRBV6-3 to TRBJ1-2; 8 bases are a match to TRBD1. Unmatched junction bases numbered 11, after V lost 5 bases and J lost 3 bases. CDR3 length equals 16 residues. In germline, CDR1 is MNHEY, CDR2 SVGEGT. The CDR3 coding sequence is TGTGCCAGCAGTGACCTCCGGACAGGGAAACACTATGGCTACACCTTC. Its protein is CASSDLRTGKHYGYTF.

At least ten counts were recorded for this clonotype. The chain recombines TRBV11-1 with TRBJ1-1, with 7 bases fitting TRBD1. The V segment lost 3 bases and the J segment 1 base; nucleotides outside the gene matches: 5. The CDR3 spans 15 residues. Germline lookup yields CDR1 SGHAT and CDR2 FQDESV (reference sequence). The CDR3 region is CASSFTDRANTEAFF. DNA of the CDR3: TGTGCCAGCAGCTTCACCGACAGGGCGAACACTGAAGCTTTCTTT.

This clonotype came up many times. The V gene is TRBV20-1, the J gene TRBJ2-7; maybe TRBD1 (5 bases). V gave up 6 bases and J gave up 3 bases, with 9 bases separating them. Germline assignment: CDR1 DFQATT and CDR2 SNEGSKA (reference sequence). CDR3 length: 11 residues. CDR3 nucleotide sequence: TGCAGTGCCACCCAGGGCTACGAGCAGTACTTC. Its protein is CSATQGYEQYF.

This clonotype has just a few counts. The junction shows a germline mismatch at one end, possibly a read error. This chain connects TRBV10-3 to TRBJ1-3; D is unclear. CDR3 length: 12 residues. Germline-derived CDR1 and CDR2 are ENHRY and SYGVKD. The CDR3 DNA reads TGTGCCATCAGTGAGTCTGGGAACACCATATATTTT. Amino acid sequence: CAISESGNTIYF.

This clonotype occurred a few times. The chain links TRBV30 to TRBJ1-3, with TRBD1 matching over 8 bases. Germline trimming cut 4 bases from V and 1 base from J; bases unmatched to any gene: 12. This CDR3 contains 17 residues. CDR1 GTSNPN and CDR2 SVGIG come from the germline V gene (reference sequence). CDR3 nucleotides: TGTGCCTGGACTCCTCTGACAGGGGTCGGTTCTGGAAACACCATATATTTT. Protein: CAWTPLTGVGSGNTIYF.

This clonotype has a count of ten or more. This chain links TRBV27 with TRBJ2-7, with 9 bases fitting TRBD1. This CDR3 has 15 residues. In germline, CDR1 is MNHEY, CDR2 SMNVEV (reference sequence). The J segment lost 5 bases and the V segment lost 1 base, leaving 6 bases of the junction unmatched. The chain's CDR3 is CASSLFGTGLDEQYF. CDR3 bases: TGTGCCAGCAGTTTATTCGGGACAGGGCTTGACGAGCAGTACTTC.

CDR3 loop: CASSHAGVGPENIQYF. In nucleotides, the CDR3 is TGCGCCAGCAGCCATGCAGGGGTGGGGCCGGAAAACATTCAGTACTTC. The J gene is TRBJ2-4, the V gene TRBV4-1, with a weak D call TRBD1 (6 bases). There are 16 residues in the CDR3. CDR1 MGHRA and CDR2 YSYEKL come from the germline V gene. V lost 3 bases to trimming and J lost 5 bases, with 17 bases between them.

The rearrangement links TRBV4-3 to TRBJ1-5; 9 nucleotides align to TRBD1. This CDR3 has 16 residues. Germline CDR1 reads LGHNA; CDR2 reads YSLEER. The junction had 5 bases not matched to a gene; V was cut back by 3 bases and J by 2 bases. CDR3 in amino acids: CASSQGTGNGNQPQHF. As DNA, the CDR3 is TGCGCCAGCAGCCAGGGGACAGGGAATGGCAATCAGCCCCAGCATTTT.

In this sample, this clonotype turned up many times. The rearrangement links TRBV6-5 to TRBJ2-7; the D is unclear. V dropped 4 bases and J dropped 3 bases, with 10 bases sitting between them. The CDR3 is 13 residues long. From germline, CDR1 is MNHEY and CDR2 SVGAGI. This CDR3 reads CASSWWQNYEQYF. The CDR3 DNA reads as TGTGCCAGCAGTTGGTGGCAGAACTACGAGCAGTACTTC.

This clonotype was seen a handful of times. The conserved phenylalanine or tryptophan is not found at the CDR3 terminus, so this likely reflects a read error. The CDR3 DNA is TGTGCCAGCTCAACACAGGGAGACTATGGCTACACCCTC. This codes for CASSTQGDYGYTL. The chain couples TRBV18 to TRBJ1-2; tentatively, D is TRBD1 (6 bases). Trimming left V 5 bases short and J 3 bases short, with 10 bases between. The CDR3 is 13 amino acids. CDR1 and CDR2 (germline): KGHSH, LQKENI.

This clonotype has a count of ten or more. CDR3 coding DNA: TGTGCCAGCAGTTTATCGGGGAGCAACTATGGCTACACCTTC. Residues: CASSLSGSNYGYTF. This rearrangement joins TRBV12-3 or TRBV12-4 to TRBJ1-2; D is unclear. The V end lost 2 bases, the J end lost 2 bases, and 9 bases lay between the germline ends. The CDR3 is 14 residues long.

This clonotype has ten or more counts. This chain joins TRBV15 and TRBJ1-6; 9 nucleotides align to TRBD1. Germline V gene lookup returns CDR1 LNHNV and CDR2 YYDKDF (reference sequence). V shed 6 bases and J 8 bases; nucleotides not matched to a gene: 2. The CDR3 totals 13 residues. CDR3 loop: CATRGQGDSPLHF. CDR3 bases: TGTGCCACCAGGGGACAGGGTGATTCACCCCTCCACTTT.

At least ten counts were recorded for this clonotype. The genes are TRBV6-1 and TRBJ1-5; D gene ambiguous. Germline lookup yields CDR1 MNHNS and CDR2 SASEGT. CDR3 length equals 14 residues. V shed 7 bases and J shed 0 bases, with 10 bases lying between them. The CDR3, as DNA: TGTGCCAGCATAACCCGCTATAGCAATCAGCCCCAGCATTTT. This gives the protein CASITRYSNQPQHF.

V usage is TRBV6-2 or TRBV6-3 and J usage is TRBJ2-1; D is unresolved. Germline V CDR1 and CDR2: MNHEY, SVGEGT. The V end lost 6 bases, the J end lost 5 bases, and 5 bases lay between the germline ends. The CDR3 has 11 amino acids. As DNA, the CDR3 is TGTGCCAGCAGCCACGACAATGAGCAGTTCTTC. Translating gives CASSHDNEQFF.

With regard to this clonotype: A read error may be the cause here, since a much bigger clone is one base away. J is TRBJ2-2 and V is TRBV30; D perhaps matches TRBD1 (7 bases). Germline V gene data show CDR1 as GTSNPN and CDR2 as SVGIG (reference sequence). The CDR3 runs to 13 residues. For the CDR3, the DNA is TGTGCCTGGATCAGGGGGAACACCGGGGGGCTGTTTTTT. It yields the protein CAWIRGNTGGLFF. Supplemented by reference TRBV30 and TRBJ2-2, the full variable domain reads SQTIHQWPATLVQPVGSPLSLECTVEGTSNPNLYWYRQAAGRGLQLLFYSVGIGQISSEVPQNLSASRPQDRQFILSSKKLLLSDSGFYLCAWIRGNTGGLFFGEGSRLTVL.

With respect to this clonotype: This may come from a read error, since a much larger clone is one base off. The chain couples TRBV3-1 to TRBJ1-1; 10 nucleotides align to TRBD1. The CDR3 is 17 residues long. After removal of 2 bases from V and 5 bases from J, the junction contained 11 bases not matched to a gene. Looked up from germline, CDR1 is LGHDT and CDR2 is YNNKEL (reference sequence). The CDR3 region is CASSQWRRQGAWTEAFF. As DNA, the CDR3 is TGTGCCAGCAGCCAATGGAGGAGACAGGGGGCTTGGACTGAAGCTTTCTTT.

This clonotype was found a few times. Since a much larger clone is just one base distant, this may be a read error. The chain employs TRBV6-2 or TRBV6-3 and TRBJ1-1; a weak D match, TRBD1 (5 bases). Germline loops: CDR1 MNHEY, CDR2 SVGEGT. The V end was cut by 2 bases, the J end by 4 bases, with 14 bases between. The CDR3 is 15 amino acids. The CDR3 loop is CASSYDGHLSTEAFF. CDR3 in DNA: TGTGCCAGCAGTTACGATGGACACCTGAGCACTGAAGCTTTCTTT.

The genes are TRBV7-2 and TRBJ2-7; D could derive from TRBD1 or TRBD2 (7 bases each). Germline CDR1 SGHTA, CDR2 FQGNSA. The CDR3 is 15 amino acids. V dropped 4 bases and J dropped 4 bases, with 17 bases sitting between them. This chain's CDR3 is CASSSQGGGRYEQYF. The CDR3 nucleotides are TGTGCCAGCAGCTCCCAGGGGGGGGGAAGGTACGAGCAGTACTTC.

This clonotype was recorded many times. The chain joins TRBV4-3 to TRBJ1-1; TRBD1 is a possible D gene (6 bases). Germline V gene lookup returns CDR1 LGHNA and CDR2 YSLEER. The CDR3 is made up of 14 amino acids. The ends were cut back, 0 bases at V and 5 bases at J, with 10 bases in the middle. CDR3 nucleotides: TGCGCCAGCAGCCAAGATACAGGGCTAACTGAAGCTTTCTTT. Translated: CASSQDTGLTEAFF.

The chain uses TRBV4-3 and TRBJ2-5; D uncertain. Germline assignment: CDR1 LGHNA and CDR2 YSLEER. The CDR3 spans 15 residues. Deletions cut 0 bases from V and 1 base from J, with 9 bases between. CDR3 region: CASSQDLMVQETQYF. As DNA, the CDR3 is TGCGCCAGCAGCCAAGATCTGATGGTCCAAGAGACCCAGTACTTC.

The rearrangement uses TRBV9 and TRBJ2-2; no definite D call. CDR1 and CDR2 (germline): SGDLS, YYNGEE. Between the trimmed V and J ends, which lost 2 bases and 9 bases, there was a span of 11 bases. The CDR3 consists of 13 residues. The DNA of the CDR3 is TGTGCCAGCAGCGTTGGGCGAACCAGGGAGCTGTTTTTT. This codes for CASSVGRTRELFF.

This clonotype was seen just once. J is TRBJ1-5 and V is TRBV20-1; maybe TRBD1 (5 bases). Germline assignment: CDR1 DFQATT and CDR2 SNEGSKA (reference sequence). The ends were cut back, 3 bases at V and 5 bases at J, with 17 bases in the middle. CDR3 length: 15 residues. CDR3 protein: CSASGGIGLYQPQHF. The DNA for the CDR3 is TGCAGTGCTAGTGGGGGAATAGGCCTTTATCAGCCCCAGCATTTT.

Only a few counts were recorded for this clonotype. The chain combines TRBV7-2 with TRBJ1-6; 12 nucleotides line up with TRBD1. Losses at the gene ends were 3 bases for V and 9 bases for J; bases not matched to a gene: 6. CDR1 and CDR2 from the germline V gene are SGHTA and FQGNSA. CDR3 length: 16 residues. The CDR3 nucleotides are TGTGCCAGCAGCTTCCGGGGACAGGGGGCTTCTTCACCCCTCCACTTT. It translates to CASSFRGQGASSPLHF. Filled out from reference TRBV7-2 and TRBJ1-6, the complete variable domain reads GAGVSQSPSNKVTEKGKDVELRCDPISGHTALYWYRQSLGQGLEFLIYFQGNSAPDKSGLPSDRFSAERTGGSVSTLTIQRTQQEDSAVYLCASSFRGQGASSPLHFGNGTRLTVT.

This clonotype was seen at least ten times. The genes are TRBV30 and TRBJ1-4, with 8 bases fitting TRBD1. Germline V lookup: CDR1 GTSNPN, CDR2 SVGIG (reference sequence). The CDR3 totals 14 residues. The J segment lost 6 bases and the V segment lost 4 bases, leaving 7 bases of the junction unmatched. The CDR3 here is CAWKQGARDEKLFF. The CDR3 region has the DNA TGTGCCTGGAAGCAGGGGGCGCGAGATGAAAAACTGTTTTTT.

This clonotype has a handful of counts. CDR3: CAISGTGVIEGYTF. CDR3 in DNA: TGTGCCATCTCCGGGACAGGGGTGATTGAAGGCTACACCTTC. J is TRBJ1-2 and V is TRBV10-3; TRBD1 agrees at 10 bases. The CDR3 contains 14 residues. Looked up from germline, CDR1 is ENHRY and CDR2 is SYGVKD. The J segment lost 8 bases and the V segment lost 8 bases, leaving 11 bases of the junction unmatched.

In nucleotides, the CDR3 is TGTGCCACTCCCAGTAACCCAGGGGCTTCTGAAGCTTTCTTT. This gives the protein CATPSNPGASEAFF. V is TRBV7-9 and J is TRBJ1-1, with a tentative D call TRBD1 (6 bases). V lost 10 bases and J lost 6, with 21 bases in between. The length of the CDR3 is 14 residues. Germline CDR1 and CDR2: SEHNR and FQNEAQ (reference sequence).

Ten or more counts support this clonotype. The CDR3 bases are TGTGCCACTGCGAGGTTAGGGACTAACACCGGGGAGCTGTTTTTT. Translation gives CATARLGTNTGELFF. The J gene is TRBJ2-2, the V gene TRBV7-2, with D perhaps matching TRBD2 (6 bases). Germline CDR1 SGHTA, CDR2 FQGNSA. The CDR3 contains 15 residues. Trimming removed 10 bases from V and 2 bases from J, with 17 bases in between.

The CDR3, as DNA: TGCAGTGCTAGAGATTCATCGTTGGGCTTCTACACCTTC. It encodes CSARDSSLGFYTF. The V call is TRBV20-1, the J call TRBJ1-2; D unclear. In germline, CDR1 is DFQATT, CDR2 SNEGSKA (reference sequence). V lost 0 bases, J lost 10 bases, and 15 bases lay in between. The CDR3 loop spans 13 amino acids.

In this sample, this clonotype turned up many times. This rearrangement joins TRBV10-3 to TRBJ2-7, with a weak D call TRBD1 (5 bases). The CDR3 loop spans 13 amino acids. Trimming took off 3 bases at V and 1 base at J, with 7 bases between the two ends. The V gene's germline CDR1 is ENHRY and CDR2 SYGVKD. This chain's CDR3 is CAISDQGSYEQYF. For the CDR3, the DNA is TGTGCCATCAGTGATCAGGGTTCCTACGAGCAGTACTTC.